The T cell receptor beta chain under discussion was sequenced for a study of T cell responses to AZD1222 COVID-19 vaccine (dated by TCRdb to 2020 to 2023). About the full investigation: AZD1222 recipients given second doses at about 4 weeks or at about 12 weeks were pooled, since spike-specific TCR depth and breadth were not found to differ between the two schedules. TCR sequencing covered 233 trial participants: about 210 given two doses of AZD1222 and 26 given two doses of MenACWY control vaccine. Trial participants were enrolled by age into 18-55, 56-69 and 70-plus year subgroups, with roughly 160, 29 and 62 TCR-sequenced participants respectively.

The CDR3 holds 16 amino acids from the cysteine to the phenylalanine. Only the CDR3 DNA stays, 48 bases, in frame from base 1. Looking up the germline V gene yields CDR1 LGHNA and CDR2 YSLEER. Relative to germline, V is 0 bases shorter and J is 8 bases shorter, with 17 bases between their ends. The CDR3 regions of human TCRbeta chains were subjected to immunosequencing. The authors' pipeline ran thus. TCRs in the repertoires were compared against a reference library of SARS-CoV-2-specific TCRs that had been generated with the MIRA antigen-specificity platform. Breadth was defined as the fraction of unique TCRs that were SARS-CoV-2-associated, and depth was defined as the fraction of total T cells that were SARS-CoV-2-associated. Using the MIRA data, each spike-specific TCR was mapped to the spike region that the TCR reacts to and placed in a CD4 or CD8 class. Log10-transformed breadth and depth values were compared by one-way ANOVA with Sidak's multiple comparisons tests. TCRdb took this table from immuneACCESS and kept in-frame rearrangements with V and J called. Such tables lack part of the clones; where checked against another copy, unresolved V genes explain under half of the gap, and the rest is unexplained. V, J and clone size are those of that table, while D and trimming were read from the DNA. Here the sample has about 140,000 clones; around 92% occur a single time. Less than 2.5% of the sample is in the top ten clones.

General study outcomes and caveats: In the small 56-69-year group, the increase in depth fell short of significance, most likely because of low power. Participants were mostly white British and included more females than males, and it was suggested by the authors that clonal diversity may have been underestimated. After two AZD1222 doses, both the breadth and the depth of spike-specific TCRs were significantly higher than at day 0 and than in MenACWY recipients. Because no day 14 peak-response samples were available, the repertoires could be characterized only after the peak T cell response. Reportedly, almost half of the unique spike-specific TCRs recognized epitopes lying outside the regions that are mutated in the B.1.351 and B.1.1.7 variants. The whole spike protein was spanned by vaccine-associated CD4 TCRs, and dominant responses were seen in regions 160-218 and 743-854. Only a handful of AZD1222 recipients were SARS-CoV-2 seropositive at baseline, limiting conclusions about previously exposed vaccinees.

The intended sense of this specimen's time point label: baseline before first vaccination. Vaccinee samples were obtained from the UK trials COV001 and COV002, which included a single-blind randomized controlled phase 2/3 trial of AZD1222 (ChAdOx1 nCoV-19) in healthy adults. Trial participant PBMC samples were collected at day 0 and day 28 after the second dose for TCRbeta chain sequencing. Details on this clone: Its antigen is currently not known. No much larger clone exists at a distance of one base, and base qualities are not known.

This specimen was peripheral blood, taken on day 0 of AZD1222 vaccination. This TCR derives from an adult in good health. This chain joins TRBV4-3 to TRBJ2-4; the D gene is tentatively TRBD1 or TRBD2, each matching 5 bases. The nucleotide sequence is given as TGCGCCAGCAGCCAAGACCCAGGACCCTTGGGGGACATTCAGTACTTC. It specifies CASSQDPGPLGDIQYF.